The present T cell receptor (beta chain) was sequenced within a study of T-cell reconstitution after alpha-beta-depleted transplantation in children. V lost 3 bases, J lost 6 bases, and 3 bases stayed unmatched. Looked up from germline, CDR1 is SEHNR and CDR2 is FQNEAQ (reference sequence). The CDR3 has 13 amino acids. Preparation of the TCRbeta library was carried out with unique molecular identifiers. TCRdb processed the PCR reads anew with MiXCR; each CDR3 protein has one entry. The sample has about 360,000 distinct CDR3 sequences, roughly 14% seen once. The source of this sequence is a human donor who donated a stem cell graft to a child with Fanconi anemia. The chain joins TRBV7-9 to TRBJ2-7; 9 bases align to TRBD1. Source: PBMCs, taken from the stem cell graft. The CDR3 sequence: CASSFRQGVEQYV. Here the CDR3 DNA reads TGTGCCAGCAGCTTCCGACAGGGGGTCGAGCAGTACGTC.